One sample yielded the 13 T cell receptor beta chains listed below, sequenced in a study of blood T cells in healthy people across ages. A J-beta primer mix and a sample-barcoded 5' primer were used in a second PCR of roughly 7 to 12 cycles. TCRdb passed the 5' RACE reads through MiXCR, listing each CDR3 protein once. The sample yields 650,000 to 800,000 distinct CDR3 sequences, over 40% seen once. The sample consisted of blood. These receptors all stem from a woman of 80 years or more in good health.

This clonotype was counted once. This chain joins TRBV29-1 and TRBJ2-1; D might be TRBD1 (6 bases). Between the trimmed V and J ends, which lost 4 bases and 13 bases, there was a span of 14 bases. The CDR3 consists of 11 residues. Germline CDR1 and CDR2: SQVTM and ANQGSEA. The DNA for the CDR3 is TGCAGCGTTGTCCCCGGGACAATACAGTTCTTC. It is translated as CSVVPGTIQFF.

This chain joins TRBV12-3 or TRBV12-4 and TRBJ2-7, with 9 bases identical to TRBD2. The CDR3 extends over 16 amino acids. V lost 10 bases, J lost 4 bases, and 17 bases stayed unmatched. CDR3 DNA sequence: TGTGCCACCCGGAGGACAACTAGCGGGTCGAGATACGAGCAGTACTTC. Translation gives CATRRTTSGSRYEQYF.

V and J are TRBV25-1 and TRBJ2-1, with D possibly matching TRBD1 (6 bases). V lost 2 bases to trimming and J lost 2 bases, with 13 bases between them. The CDR3 is 16 residues long. Germline CDR1 reads MGHDK; CDR2 reads SYGVNS. The CDR3 bases are TGTGCCAGCAGTGAACCGGGACAAGATACCTACAATGAGCAGTTCTTC. Translation gives CASSEPGQDTYNEQFF.

This sequence joins TRBV6-6 and TRBJ1-2, with 10 bases that match TRBD1. The germline V gene has CDR1 MNHNY and CDR2 SVGAGI (reference sequence). The CDR3 spans 15 residues. The J segment lost 6 bases and the V segment lost 6 bases, leaving 10 bases of the junction unmatched. CDR3 coding DNA: TGTGCCAGCAGACAGAACCCGGGACAGGGGAATGGCTACACCTTC. It yields the protein CASRQNPGQGNGYTF.

The gene calls are TRBV20-1 and TRBJ1-6; the D gene is possibly TRBD1 (5 bases). V gave up 5 bases and J gave up 4 bases, with 12 bases separating them. The CDR3 contains 14 residues. Germline V lookup: CDR1 DFQATT, CDR2 SNEGSKA (reference sequence). The CDR3 coding sequence is TGCAGTGCTCACACGGGGGTATATAATTCACCCCTCCACTTT. It is translated as CSAHTGVYNSPLHF.

Turning to this clonotype: Relative to the germline gene, one junction end is altered; a read error may explain this. The CDR3 DNA is TGTGCCACCAGTCTCCCGCCGGGACAGAGAGTAGAGCAGTACTTC. Protein: CATSLPPGQRVEQYF. The chain employs TRBV10-3 and TRBJ2-5; 7 positions agree with TRBD1. This CDR3 spans 15 amino acids. CDR1 is ENHRY and CDR2 is SYGVKD in the germline V gene.

This clonotype was picked up one time. V usage is TRBV3-1 and J usage is TRBJ1-1; D ambiguous. CDR1 is LGHDT, CDR2 YNNKEL, per germline (reference sequence). The CDR3 loop spans 13 amino acids. V was shortened by 4 bases and J by 3 bases, with 9 bases between the two germline ends. The chain's CDR3 is CASSPFGDTEAFF. CDR3 in DNA: TGTGCCAGCAGCCCTTTCGGGGACACTGAAGCTTTCTTT.

The CDR3 loop reads CSVAVGPSSYEQYF. CDR3 nucleotide sequence: TGCAGCGTTGCAGTGGGACCAAGCTCCTACGAGCAGTACTTC. This chain joins TRBV29-1 and TRBJ2-7; D is tentatively TRBD1 or TRBD2 (5 bases each). This CDR3 has 14 residues. Germline assignment: CDR1 SQVTM and CDR2 ANQGSEA. V lost 4 bases and J 0 bases, leaving 13 bases between the germline ends.

This sequence joins TRBV4-1 and TRBJ2-1; 9 nucleotides agree with TRBD2. Germline CDR1 MGHRA, CDR2 YSYEKL. The V and J ends lost 1 base and 2 bases, in that order; junction bases with no gene match: 3. The CDR3 extends over 16 amino acids. The CDR3 nucleotides are TGCGCCAGCAGCCAAGGACTAGCGGAAACCTACAATGAGCAGTTCTTC. It yields the protein CASSQGLAETYNEQFF.

The CDR3 is CASSENRNEQFF. The CDR3 DNA is TGTGCCAGCAGTGAAAACAGGAATGAGCAGTTCTTC. The chain carries TRBV6-1 and TRBJ2-1; weak D call: TRBD1 (5 bases). The V gene's germline CDR1 is MNHNS and CDR2 SASEGT. The CDR3 loop spans 12 amino acids. The ends were cut back, 2 bases at V and 7 bases at J, with 6 bases in the middle.

This clonotype came up many times. The CDR3: CSVGMNTEAFF. The DNA for the CDR3 is TGCAGCGTTGGGATGAACACTGAAGCTTTCTTT. This rearrangement joins TRBV29-1 to TRBJ1-1; D call uncertain. The CDR3 has 11 residues. Trimming cost V 4 bases and J 0 bases, with 3 bases left between them. Germline CDR1 is SQVTM and CDR2 is ANQGSEA. The whole variable domain, remainder taken from reference TRBV29-1 and TRBJ1-1, is SAVISQKPSRDICQRGTSLTIQCQVDSQVTMMFWYRQQPGQSLTLIATANQGSEATYESGFVIDKFPISRPNLTFSTLTVSNMSPEDSSIYLCSVGMNTEAFFGQGTRLTVV.

This clonotype showed up many times. The chain carries TRBV11-1 and TRBJ2-5; tentative D call: TRBD2 (6 bases). This CDR3 has 16 amino acids. CDR1 is SGHAT and CDR2 is FQDESV in the germline V gene (reference sequence). V shed 5 bases and J shed 4 bases, with 20 bases lying between them. CDR3 coding DNA: TGTGCCAGCAGCCGAATTCTGGAGGCGGGACTAGAGACCCAGTACTTC. This codes for CASSRILEAGLETQYF. Together with reference TRBV11-1 and TRBJ2-5, the CDR3 gives the full variable domain: EAEVAQSPRYKITEKSQAVAFWCDPISGHATLYWYRQILGQGPELLVQFQDESVVDDSQLPKDRFSAERLKGVDSTLKIQPAELGDSAMYLCASSRILEAGLETQYFGPGTRLLVL.

A few counts support this clonotype. The chain has TRBV6-6 and TRBJ2-1; D may be TRBD2 (7 bases). The V end lost 6 bases, the J end lost 9 bases, and 18 bases lay between the germline ends. The CDR3 spans 14 residues. Germline V CDR1 and CDR2: MNHNY, SVGAGI (reference sequence). CDR3 DNA: TGTGCCAGCAGCCCAATGACGGGGGGCCGTGAGCAGTTCTTC. It yields the protein CASSPMTGGREQFF.